These T cell receptor beta chains were read from a single sample in a study of blood T cell repertoires in COVID-19. The table came from immunoSEQ multiplex PCR; TCRdb's copy has only in-frame clones and leaves some out. The table has 200,000 to 250,000 clones, under 90% seen once; the top ten hold 3% to 4%. The sequencing sample was made of PBMCs or T cells enriched from blood (not recorded which). The receptors shown here come from a woman in her sixties who had recovered from COVID-19. CDR3s include the opening cysteine and the closing phenylalanine or tryptophan. Fields, in order: D gene, J gene, V gene, clone size, CDR3 protein, CDR3 DNA. The D gene is left open where the match is weak. Only part of the rows carry a size: once, few, many, or a class if the clone is expanded.

TRBD2 TRBJ2-3 TRBV7-7 NA CASSPVGAGVTDTQYF TGTGCCAGCAGCCCGGTGGGAGCGGGGGTTACAGATACGCAGTATTTT
NA TRBJ2-1 TRBV5-1 once CASSLALAANNEQFF TGCGCCAGCAGCTTGGCCCTAGCAGCCAACAATGAGCAGTTCTTC
NA TRBJ2-2 TRBV5-1 NA CASSLAASANTGELFF TGCGCCAGCAGCTTGGCCGCAAGCGCGAACACCGGGGAGCTGTTTTTT
TRBD2 TRBJ2-1 TRBV6-4 once CASKRDSGNNEQFF TGTGCCAGCAAGCGGGATAGCGGGAATAATGAGCAGTTCTTC
TRBD1 TRBJ2-3 TRBV5-4 NA CASSLVQGATDTQYF TGTGCCAGCAGCTTGGTACAGGGGGCTACAGATACGCAGTATTTT
NA TRBJ1-1 TRBV5-5 NA CASSFRETPVGAFF TGTGCCAGCAGCTTTAGGGAGACACCTGTCGGAGCTTTCTTT
NA TRBJ1-2 TRBV4-3 NA CASSQATDSYGYTF TGCGCCAGCAGCCAAGCGACAGATAGTTATGGCTACACCTTC
NA TRBJ1-1 TRBV13 NA CASSPGQTAAFF TGTGCCAGCAGCCCTGGACAGACCGCCGCTTTCTTT
TRBD1 TRBJ2-7 TRBV7-9 NA CASSSGTGSYEQYF TGTGCCAGCAGCTCCGGGACAGGATCCTACGAGCAGTACTTC
NA TRBJ2-4 TRBV4-2 once CASSQAPDSADIQYF TGTGCCAGCAGCCAAGCCCCTGACTCGGCGGACATTCAGTACTTC
NA TRBJ1-6 TRBV2 NA CASSEARVGSNSPLHF TGTGCCAGCAGTGAAGCGAGGGTAGGGAGTAATTCACCCCTCCACTTT
TRBD1 TRBJ1-4 TRBV25-1 NA CASSDPGGTGAEKLFF TGTGCCAGCAGTGATCCGGGAGGGACAGGGGCTGAAAAACTGTTTTTT
TRBD2 TRBJ2-3 TRBV11-3 NA CASSITSGDTQYF TGTGCCAGCAGCATAACTAGCGGAGATACGCAGTATTTT
TRBD1 TRBJ1-6 TRBV7-2 NA CASGGDRGPSPLHF TGTGCCAGCGGGGGGGACAGGGGGCCATCACCCCTCCACTTT
TRBD1 TRBJ2-1 TRBV6-5 NA CASSRDRGSYNEQFF TGTGCCAGCAGCAGGGACAGGGGCTCCTACAATGAGCAGTTCTTC
TRBD1 TRBJ2-4 TRBV19 once CASRRTGGADKNIQYF TGTGCCAGTAGAAGAACAGGGGGCGCGGACAAAAACATTCAGTACTTC
NA TRBJ1-6 TRBV3-1/TRBV3-2 NA CASSQQANSPLHF TGTGCCAGCAGCCAACAGGCAAATTCACCCCTCCACTTT
TRBD1 TRBJ1-1 TRBV12-5 many CASGLGQGFGAEAFF TGTGCTAGTGGTTTGGGACAGGGATTTGGGGCTGAAGCTTTCTTT
NA TRBJ2-3 TRBV7-3 NA CASSLSHSTDTQYF TGTGCCAGCAGCTTGAGCCACAGCACAGATACGCAGTATTTT
NA TRBJ1-1 TRBV29-1 NA CSVDGGNTEAFF TGCAGCGTTGACGGTGGGAACACTGAAGCTTTCTTT
TRBD1 TRBJ2-7 TRBV19 NA CASLGQGNNEQYF TGTGCCAGCCTGGGACAGGGAAATAACGAGCAGTACTTC
TRBD2 TRBJ2-7 TRBV9 once CASTASGVEVYEQYF TGTGCCAGCACGGCTAGCGGGGTGGAGGTCTACGAGCAGTACTTC